Below, 23 T cell receptor beta chains from the same sample are listed, as sequenced in a study of blood T cell repertoires in COVID-19. Some clones are missing from TCRdb's copy, which holds only in-frame ones; the method was immunoSEQ multiplex PCR. The sample consists of 99,000 or so clones, 75% to 85% of them appearing once. Specimen: peripheral blood. The source of these receptors is a woman aged 65 to 85 with acute or convalescent COVID-19.

As DNA, the CDR3 is TGCGCCAGCAGCTTGGGACAGGGACCCCCTTATGGCTACACCTTC. It encodes CASSLGQGPPYGYTF. This sequence joins TRBV5-1 and TRBJ1-2; 7 nucleotides align to TRBD1. The ends lost 0 bases at V and 5 bases at J; junction bases unmatched: 7. CDR3 length equals 15 residues. In germline, CDR1 is SGHRS, CDR2 YFSETQ.

V is TRBV5-1 and J is TRBJ2-7; D might be TRBD1 (6 bases). Germline V gene sequence: CDR1 SGHRS, CDR2 YFSETQ. Trimming left V 0 bases short and J 2 bases short, with 9 bases between. CDR3 length: 14 residues. The CDR3 here is CASSLDGTPYEQYF. The CDR3 region has the DNA TGCGCCAGCAGCTTGGACGGGACACCCTACGAGCAGTACTTC.

The rearrangement links TRBV18 to TRBJ1-1; 10 nucleotides agree with TRBD1. This CDR3 contains 16 residues. Germline trimming cut 5 bases from V and 8 bases from J; bases unmatched to any gene: 14. Germline-derived CDR1 and CDR2 are KGHSH and LQKENI. The DNA of the CDR3 is TGTGCCAGCTCAACACGACCCGATGACAGGGGGCGCGAAGCTTTCTTT. It codes for CASSTRPDDRGREAFF.

This clone was detected only once. This chain links TRBV6-5 with TRBJ1-2; 7 nucleotides match TRBD1. The V gene's germline CDR1 is MNHEY and CDR2 SVGAGI. This CDR3 contains 12 residues. J lost 8 bases, V lost 6 bases, and 6 bases had no gene match. For the CDR3, the DNA is TGTGCCAGCAGCCGACAGGGCGGCGGCTACACCTTC. It codes for CASSRQGGGYTF.

V is TRBV7-8 and J is TRBJ2-3; maybe TRBD2 (6 bases). Deletions cut 4 bases from V and 4 bases from J, with 12 bases between. The CDR3 loop spans 14 amino acids. Per germline, CDR1 SGHVS and CDR2 FQNEAQ. CDR3 in DNA: TGTGCCAGCAGCTCCGCTAGCGCCGCAGATACGCAGTATTTT. Translation: CASSSASAADTQYF.

This clone was observed a few times. The chain combines TRBV27 with TRBJ1-5; possible D gene TRBD1, 6 bases. The germline V gene encodes CDR1 MNHEY and CDR2 SMNVEV (reference sequence). This CDR3 region has 16 residues. V was cut by 4 bases and J by 3 bases, with 16 bases left in between. The CDR3 DNA is TGTGCCAGCAGTTCTACAGGGTCCGGGGTCAATCAGCCCCAGCATTTT. Translated, it gives CASSSTGSGVNQPQHF.

The chain recombines TRBV28 with TRBJ1-2; D not certain. The CDR3 contains 14 residues. Trimming took off 8 bases at V and 4 bases at J, with 17 bases between the two ends. From germline, CDR1 is MDHEN and CDR2 SYDVKM. The CDR3 is CASRTGSPPYGYTF. In nucleotides, the CDR3 is TGTGCCAGCCGTACCGGTTCGCCCCCCTATGGCTACACCTTC.

In its sample, this clone was seen once. The chain combines TRBV5-1 with TRBJ1-2, with D uncertain. There are 13 residues in the CDR3. The germline V gene has CDR1 SGHRS and CDR2 YFSETQ. V lost 0 bases and J lost 6, with 9 bases in between. CDR3 in DNA: TGCGCCAGCAGCTTGGCCGTAGCCCATGGCTACACCTTC. This sequence encodes CASSLAVAHGYTF. The full variable domain, its missing parts supplied by reference TRBV5-1 and TRBJ1-2, is KAGVTQTPRYLIKTRGQQVTLSCSPISGHRSVSWYQQTPGQGLQFLFEYFSETQRNKGNFPGRFSGRQFSNSRSEMNVSTLELGDSALYLCASSLAVAHGYTFGSGTRLTVV.

The CDR3 nucleotides are TGTGCCAGCAGCCAAGATGTCGGGGGTACTGGGGCCAACGTCCTGACTTTC. Amino acid sequence: CASSQDVGGTGANVLTF. V gene TRBV14 combines with J gene TRBJ2-6, with D perhaps matching TRBD2 (6 bases). The V gene's germline CDR1 is SGHDN and CDR2 FVKESK. Trimming left V 0 bases short and J 2 bases short, with 11 bases between. This CDR3 is 17 amino acids long.

The table lists this clone with a few counts. The J gene is TRBJ2-3, the V gene TRBV27, with TRBD2 identical over 9 bases. The CDR3 has 14 amino acids. Trimming removed 4 bases from V and 9 bases from J; junction bases left unmatched: 8. Per germline, CDR1 MNHEY and CDR2 SMNVEV (reference sequence). Here the CDR3 reads CASSSASGTVTQYF. CDR3 DNA sequence: TGTGCCAGCAGTTCGGCTAGCGGGACTGTGACGCAGTATTTT.

The chain uses TRBV27 and TRBJ1-4; the D gene is possibly TRBD1 (5 bases). CDR3 size: 15 residues. Germline V gene lookup returns CDR1 MNHEY and CDR2 SMNVEV (reference sequence). Between the trimmed V and J ends, which lost 3 bases and 7 bases, there was a span of 15 bases. As DNA, the CDR3 is TGTGCCAGCAGTTTTTCGGGCAGGGTGTTTGAAAAACTGTTTTTT. It yields the protein CASSFSGRVFEKLFF. The entire variable domain, with the rest obtained from reference TRBV27 and TRBJ1-4, is as follows: EAQVTQNPRYLITVTGKKLTVTCSQNMNHEYMSWYRQDPGLGLRQIYYSMNVEVTDKGDVPEGYKVSRKEKRNFPLILESPSPNQTSLYFCASSFSGRVFEKLFFGSGTQLSVL.

The chain uses TRBV5-1 and TRBJ1-1; TRBD1 agrees at 10 bases. CDR1 SGHRS and CDR2 YFSETQ come from the germline V gene. The junction had 11 bases not matched to a gene; V was cut back by 2 bases and J by 4 bases. This CDR3 has 17 amino acids. This CDR3 is CASSFSGTGATVTEAFF. CDR3 coding DNA: TGCGCCAGCAGCTTTAGCGGGACAGGGGCTACTGTCACTGAAGCTTTCTTT.

The V and J genes are TRBV5-1 and TRBJ1-1; D possibly corresponds to TRBD1 (5 bases). From germline, CDR1 is SGHRS and CDR2 YFSETQ. The CDR3 has 16 residues. Trimming removed 2 bases from V and 2 bases from J, with 16 bases in between. In DNA, the CDR3 is TGCGCCAGCAGCTTAGGAGACAGAATCCCTAACACTGAAGCTTTCTTT. Translating it yields CASSLGDRIPNTEAFF.

The chain joins TRBV7-3 to TRBJ1-2, with D maybe TRBD1 (6 bases). The CDR3 totals 14 residues. With 1 base removed from V and 6 bases from J, the gap between germline ends came to 12 bases. From germline, CDR1 is SGHTA and CDR2 FQGTGA. CDR3 sequence (DNA): TGTGCCAGCAGCTTAAGTGGGGGGGCGAATGGCTACACCTTC. As protein: CASSLSGGANGYTF.

This clone was observed a handful of times. The chain links TRBV3-1 (or the pseudogene TRBV3-2) to TRBJ2-1; 11 bases are shared with TRBD2. Germline V lookup: CDR1 LGHDT, CDR2 YNNKEL (reference sequence). The CDR3 is made up of 13 amino acids. Trimming at V came to 5 bases and at J to 10 bases, leaving 4 bases not matched to a gene. The CDR3, as DNA: TGTGCCAGCAGCGTAGCGGGAGGGAACGAGCAGTTCTTC. This encodes CASSVAGGNEQFF.

CDR3 residues: CASTRGDGNQPQHF. CDR3 in DNA: TGTGCCAGCACCAGGGGAGACGGCAATCAGCCCCAGCATTTT. The chain employs TRBV6-5 and TRBJ1-5, with D tentatively TRBD1 (6 bases). Trimming removed 7 bases at V and 2 bases at J, with 12 bases between. This CDR3 is built from 14 residues. Germline lookup yields CDR1 MNHEY and CDR2 SVGAGI.

The chain joins TRBV2 to TRBJ2-5; 8 nucleotides line up with TRBD2. In germline, CDR1 is SNHLY, CDR2 FYNNEI. V was clipped by 6 bases and J by 3 bases; unmatched bases: 3. The CDR3 consists of 13 residues. This chain's CDR3 is CASSSLAEETQYF. Written as DNA, the CDR3 is TGTGCCAGCAGCTCACTAGCGGAAGAGACCCAGTACTTC. The whole variable domain, filled in from reference TRBV2 and TRBJ2-5, reads EPEVTQTPSHQVTQMGQEVILRCVPISNHLYFYWYRQILGQKVEFLVSFYNNEISEKSEIFDDQFSVERPDGSNFTLKIRSTKLEDSAMYFCASSSLAEETQYFGPGTRLLVL.

Regarding this clone: This same CDR3 is encoded by further DNA sequences in the sample. The chain employs TRBV27 and TRBJ2-7; D call uncertain. Trimming took off 2 bases at V and 3 bases at J, with 8 bases between the two ends. This CDR3 region has 13 residues. Germline values: CDR1 MNHEY, CDR2 SMNVEV (reference sequence). DNA for the CDR3: TGTGCCAGCAGTTTAGGATCGGGCTACGAGCAGTACTTC. This encodes CASSLGSGYEQYF.

V gene TRBV5-6 combines with J gene TRBJ2-3, with TRBD1 identical over 10 bases. V was clipped by 4 bases and J by 2 bases; unmatched bases: 4. The length of the CDR3 is 15 residues. CDR1 is SGHDT and CDR2 is YYEEEE in the germline V gene. The CDR3 loop is CASSPDRGATDTQYF. In nucleotides, the CDR3 is TGTGCCAGCAGCCCGGACAGGGGGGCCACAGATACGCAGTATTTT.

J is TRBJ2-5 and V is TRBV7-2, with 11 bases matching TRBD2. Germline V lookup: CDR1 SGHTA, CDR2 FQGNSA. This CDR3 is built from 15 residues. The junction had 9 bases not matched to a gene; V was cut back by 8 bases and J by 4 bases. CDR3 in amino acids: CASGSTSGRAETQYF. The DNA of the CDR3 is TGTGCCAGCGGGTCCACTAGCGGGAGAGCAGAGACCCAGTACTTC.

The chain carries TRBV29-1 and TRBJ2-7; D perhaps matches TRBD1 (6 bases). The germline V gene has CDR1 SQVTM and CDR2 ANQGSEA. The CDR3 loop spans 14 amino acids. The ends were cut back, 2 bases at V and 0 bases at J, with 11 bases in the middle. The CDR3 DNA sequence: TGCAGCGTTGAATACCGGGACAACTCCTACGAGCAGTACTTC. Amino acids: CSVEYRDNSYEQYF.

The rearrangement uses TRBV15 and TRBJ1-2; 7 bases are shared with TRBD1. CDR1 and CDR2 from the germline V gene are LNHNV and YYDKDF (reference sequence). V trimming: 3 bases; J trimming: 3 bases; junction bases outside the gene matches: 7. The CDR3 is 15 amino acids. CDR3 sequence (DNA): TGTGCCACCAGCAGGGACCCGACAGGGTACTATGGCTACACCTTC. Encoded protein: CATSRDPTGYYGYTF.

This chain connects TRBV20-1 to TRBJ2-3, with 10 bases aligning to TRBD2. Germline CDR1 reads DFQATT; CDR2 reads SNEGSKA (reference sequence). V shed 3 bases, J shed 9 bases, and the junction held 12 bases outside the gene matches. The CDR3 covers 15 residues. The CDR3 nucleotides are TGCAGTGCTAGTAGCAGCGGGGGGGGCCTCGGGACGCAGTATTTT. Translation gives CSASSSGGGLGTQYF.